This T cell receptor (beta chain) was captured in a study of response to subunit inactivated influenza vaccine (dated 2018 in TCRdb). Regarding the research as a whole: To follow how T cells responded to a trivalent subunit inactivated influenza vaccine, the researchers relied on deep quantitative profiling of the T cell receptor repertoire.

What the study reported, not specific to this receptor: It was suggested by the authors that each seasonal influenza vaccination may recruit only a limited number of new T cells.

This clonotype has only a few counts. Its antigen target is currently unknown. No base quality values were provided; no much bigger clone lies one nucleotide off. Library preparation used RT-PCR. Sequencing was carried out with an Illumina HiSeq 2500. The raw public reads went through TCRdb reprocessing: fastp at Q25, MiXCR clone calling, in-frame beta chains kept. Entries are consolidated by CDR3 protein sequence, retaining the most common genes and DNA. This sample is represented by about 310,000 distinct CDR3 sequences; about 20% of them were singletons. 10% of the sample comes from the top ten. Counted from cysteine to phenylalanine, this CDR3 has 14 amino acids. CDR3 DNA is the only sequence kept; it has 42 bases, read in frame from the first base. CDR1 MGHRA and CDR2 YSYEKL are derived from the germline V gene. Deletion took 0 bases off V and 4 bases off J, with a span of 9 bases between the germline ends.

The source of this sequence is a man aged 50 to 69 who received an inactivated influenza vaccine. Donor details come from another sample of the same person, matched by shared clones. The input for sequencing was PBMCs from blood, taken less than 22 months after vaccination. The V and J genes are TRBV4-1 and TRBJ1-2; TRBD1 is possibly the D segment (5 matching bases). The encoded CDR3 is CASSQERGTYGYTF. The DNA is as follows: TGCGCCAGCAGCCAAGAACGAGGGACCTATGGCTACACCTTC.